Below are 16 T cell receptor beta chains sequenced from a single sample in a study of spatial heterogeneity in lung cancer. TCRdb independently ran MiXCR on the 5' RACE reads; one entry per CDR3 protein. The sample has about 82,000 distinct CDR3 sequences, over 9.5% seen once. As for time point: sample taken at primary tumor resection. Whole RNA obtained from tumor, nontumor lung or frozen PBMC underwent sequencing without sorting. The sample consisted of PBMCs, taken at surgery. Receptors were obtained from a male donor with early-stage non-small cell lung cancer.

The rearrangement joins TRBV6-5 to TRBJ2-5; a possible D gene is TRBD2 (6 bases). Germline V gene sequence: CDR1 MNHEY, CDR2 SVGAGI. Trimming stripped 6 bases from V and 1 base from J, with 9 bases between. The CDR3 is 13 amino acids. The CDR3 sequence is CASRRGIQETQYF. CDR3 bases: TGTGCCAGCAGGCGGGGAATCCAAGAGACCCAGTACTTC.

The V and J genes are TRBV5-1 and TRBJ1-1; weak D call: TRBD1 (6 bases). V was cut by 0 bases and J by 1 base, with 10 bases left in between. This CDR3 spans 15 amino acids. CDR1 and CDR2 (germline): SGHRS, YFSETQ. The CDR3 DNA sequence: TGCGCCAGCAGCTTGGTACGGACAGCGAACACTGAAGCTTTCTTT. Residues: CASSLVRTANTEAFF.

This clonotype has a count of ten or more. This CDR3 is CASSLGQGSSPLHF. The CDR3, as DNA: TGTGCCAGCAGCTTAGGACAGGGCAGCTCACCCCTCCACTTT. The J gene is TRBJ1-6, the V gene TRBV13; a weak D match, TRBD1 (6 bases). V was cut by 0 bases and J by 10 bases, with 10 bases left in between. The germline CDR1 and CDR2 sequences are PRHDT and FYEKMQ (reference sequence). This CDR3 is built from 14 residues.

This clonotype came up many times. J is TRBJ2-1 and V is TRBV29-1, with D possibly TRBD2 on 5 matching bases. V lost 6 bases, J lost 9 bases, and 18 bases lay in between. The germline V gene encodes CDR1 SQVTM and CDR2 ANQGSEA. The CDR3 is 13 residues long. CDR3 coding DNA: TGCAGCGTGTACGGGGAAGAGGTAACTGAGCAGTTCTTC. It encodes CSVYGEEVTEQFF.

This clonotype was counted between two and nine times. The J gene is TRBJ1-4, the V gene TRBV7-2, with D maybe TRBD1 (6 bases). V was cut by 4 bases and J by 8 bases, with 14 bases left in between. From germline, CDR1 is SGHTA and CDR2 FQGNSA. This CDR3 spans 14 amino acids. The CDR3 nucleotides read TGTGCCAGCAGCTCTCAGGGGACAAGGGAAAAACTGTTTTTT. This translates into CASSSQGTREKLFF.

This rearrangement joins TRBV18 to TRBJ2-3; D uncertain. This CDR3 region has 15 residues. Trimming took off 0 bases at V and 4 bases at J, with 11 bases between the two ends. Germline CDR1 KGHSH, CDR2 LQKENI. CDR3 nucleotide sequence: TGTGCCAGCTCACCACCAGGGTCCCCACCAGATACGCAGTATTTT. This translates into CASSPPGSPPDTQYF.

This clonotype was observed a few times. The chain couples TRBV29-1 to TRBJ1-1, with 7 bases lining up with TRBD1. Germline trimming cut 6 bases from V and 4 bases from J; bases unmatched to any gene: 11. The CDR3 has 14 amino acids. Germline CDR1 SQVTM, CDR2 ANQGSEA. CDR3 coding DNA: TGCAGCGTGATGAAGGACAGGATCAGCACTGAAGCTTTCTTT. This codes for CSVMKDRISTEAFF. The variable domain in full, with the rest retrieved from reference TRBV29-1 and TRBJ1-1, is SAVISQKPSRDICQRGTSLTIQCQVDSQVTMMFWYRQQPGQSLTLIATANQGSEATYESGFVIDKFPISRPNLTFSTLTVSNMSPEDSSIYLCSVMKDRISTEAFFGQGTRLTVV.

In its sample, this clonotype was seen a few times. V and J are TRBV12-5 and TRBJ1-5; perhaps TRBD1 as D (6 bases). The V and J ends lost 3 bases and 3 bases respectively, with 9 bases between them. The CDR3 spans 14 residues. The germline V gene encodes CDR1 LGHNT and CDR2 FRNRAP. DNA for the CDR3: TGTGCTAGTGGTTTCACAGGGAACAATCAGCCCCAGCATTTT. Amino acid sequence: CASGFTGNNQPQHF.

This clonotype came up a few times. J is TRBJ2-7 and V is TRBV19, with 8 bases aligning to TRBD2. V dropped 4 bases and J dropped 0; count of bases not matched to a gene: 2. The CDR3 consists of 14 residues. CDR1 LNHDA and CDR2 SQIVND come from the germline V gene (reference sequence). CDR3 sequence reads: CASSKTSDSYEQYF. The DNA for the CDR3 is TGTGCCAGTAGTAAGACTAGCGACTCCTACGAGCAGTACTTC.

On this clonotype itself: The limits of the CDR3 on the DNA are not certain, so only TCRdb's listed CDR3 is given. This chain links TRBV7-6 with TRBJ1-1; TRBD1 was called by the table and not checked on the DNA. The germline CDR1 and CDR2 sequences are SGHVS and FNYEAQ. The CDR3 comprises 15 residues, both ends counted. The CDR3 sequence is CASSFGPGGGTEAFF.

The V gene is TRBV3-1, the J gene TRBJ2-2; 12 bases line up with TRBD2. CDR3 length equals 16 residues. V lost 0 bases and J lost 10; bases outside the gene matches: 6. CDR1 is LGHDT, CDR2 YNNKEL, per germline (reference sequence). CDR3 nucleotides: TGTGCCAGCAGCCAAGATGAGACTAGCGGGGGAGTGGAGCTGTTTTTT. Its protein product is CASSQDETSGGVELFF.

This clonotype has ten or more counts. This CDR3 reads CASSWTGDQPQHF. For the CDR3, the DNA is TGTGCCAGCAGCTGGACAGGGGACCAGCCCCAGCATTTT. The gene calls are TRBV12-3 or TRBV12-4 and TRBJ1-5; TRBD1 matches 9 bases. V shed 6 bases and J 7 bases; nucleotides not matched to a gene: 4. This CDR3 region has 13 residues.

The genes are TRBV5-6 and TRBJ2-7; D is ambiguous. This CDR3 comprises 13 residues. The ends were cut back, 3 bases at V and 12 bases at J, with 19 bases in the middle. The germline CDR1 and CDR2 sequences are SGHDT and YYEEEE. In nucleotides, the CDR3 is TGTGCCAGCAGCTGGTGGACGGAGTTTGAGGCGTACTTC. Protein: CASSWWTEFEAYF.

This chain joins TRBV4-1 and TRBJ1-1; D is uncertain. From germline, CDR1 is MGHRA and CDR2 YSYEKL. CDR3 length equals 12 residues. Trimming took off 3 bases at V and 11 bases at J, with 13 bases between the two ends. The CDR3 bases are TGCGCCAGCAGCCACCGGGCAGGACGGGCTTTCTTT. It specifies CASSHRAGRAFF.

The CDR3 nucleotides read TGCAGCGCCCTCTGGACCATAAAGGGTGAGCAGTTCTTC. This translates into CSALWTIKGEQFF. The gene calls are TRBV29-1 and TRBJ2-1; the D is unclear. CDR1 is SQVTM and CDR2 is ANQGSEA in the germline V gene. The CDR3 extends over 13 amino acids. With 7 bases removed from V and 9 bases from J, the gap between germline ends came to 19 bases.

This clonotype was seen a handful of times. J is TRBJ2-5 and V is TRBV7-2; TRBD2 aligns across 12 bases. V lost 3 bases, J lost 4 bases, and 12 bases stayed unmatched. There are 18 residues in the CDR3. Germline CDR1 is SGHTA and CDR2 is FQGNSA. The CDR3 coding sequence is TGTGCCAGCAGCTTTTGGCTAGCGGGAGGGCCCGGAGGAGAGACCCAGTACTTC. Residues: CASSFWLAGGPGGETQYF.